The 25 T cell receptor beta chains below come from one sample, sequenced in a study of siplizumab effects on memory and regulatory T cells (dated by TCRdb to between 2017 and 2020). To prepare the library, the immunoSEQ multiplex PCR assay was applied. The immuneACCESS repertoire file appears here via TCRdb, limited to in-frame rearrangements. These files lack a portion of the clones; in checked studies, under half of the deficit traces to unresolved V genes, and the cause of the others is not known. The sample profile shows about 120,000 clones; about 93% of them were found once. Over 0.15% of the sample is taken by the ten largest. Sequenced: non-Treg CD4+ T cells sorted from blood. The intended sense of this specimen's cell subset or site label: FACS-sorted unstimulated CD4+ non-regulatory T cells. These TCRs come from a human donor in good health.

The chain uses TRBV27 and TRBJ2-2, with D maybe TRBD2 (5 bases). Per germline, CDR1 MNHEY and CDR2 SMNVEV (reference sequence). V was cut by 2 bases and J by 7 bases, with 8 bases left in between. The CDR3 consists of 13 residues. CDR3 coding DNA: TGTGCCAGCAGTTTAAGAGGGTTCGGGGAGCTGTTTTTT. It translates to CASSLRGFGELFF.

This clone was observed a single time. This sample includes further DNA sequences coding for the same CDR3. The genes are TRBV18 and TRBJ1-5; 7 bases are shared with TRBD1. Per the germline V gene, CDR1 is KGHSH and CDR2 is LQKENI. V lost 6 bases, J lost 5 bases, and 4 bases stayed unmatched. The CDR3 runs 13 residues. CDR3 region: CASSPGTDQPQHF. The CDR3 bases are TGTGCCAGCTCGCCCGGGACAGATCAGCCCCAGCATTTT.

CDR3 sequence: CASKPGPLFNEQFF. CDR3 nucleotide sequence: TGTGCCAGCAAACCCGGGCCCCTTTTCAATGAGCAGTTCTTC. The chain has TRBV7-3 and TRBJ2-1; D remains unclear. Looked up from germline, CDR1 is SGHTA and CDR2 is FQGTGA. The CDR3 runs to 14 residues. Trimming cost V 7 bases and J 6 bases, with 16 bases left between them. The whole variable domain, remainder taken from reference TRBV7-3 and TRBJ2-1, is GAGVSQTPSNKVTEKGKYVELRCDPISGHTALYWYRQSLGQGPEFLIYFQGTGAADDSGLPNDRFFAVRPEGSVSTLKIQRTERGDSAVYLCASKPGPLFNEQFFGPGTRLTVL.

The chain has TRBV9 and TRBJ1-3; perhaps TRBD1 as D (6 bases). The CDR3 contains 15 residues. Deletions cut 0 bases from V and 9 bases from J, with 16 bases between. The germline V gene encodes CDR1 SGDLS and CDR2 YYNGEE. The CDR3 nucleotides are TGTGCCAGCAGCGTAGATTACTCGACAGGAGGCACCATATATTTT. The encoded protein is CASSVDYSTGGTIYF.

The gene calls are TRBV10-1 and TRBJ2-4; D possibly uses TRBD1 or TRBD2 (5 bases each). This CDR3 is built from 14 residues. The germline V gene encodes CDR1 WNHNN and CDR2 SYGVQD (reference sequence). V was pared by 0 bases and J by 9 bases, with 12 bases between. CDR3 amino acids: CASSESPAGSIQYF. The CDR3 region has the DNA TGCGCCAGCAGTGAGTCCCCCGCAGGGAGCATTCAGTACTTC.

This clone appeared once. V usage is TRBV19 and J usage is TRBJ2-1; 8 bases map to TRBD1. CDR3 length equals 16 residues. With V trimmed by 4 bases and J by 9 bases, 14 bases remained unmatched. CDR1 and CDR2 (germline): LNHDA, SQIVND (reference sequence). The CDR3 DNA sequence: TGTGCCAGTAGTAAATGGTCACCGGGACAGGAGGGTGAGCAGTTCTTC. Amino acid sequence: CASSKWSPGQEGEQFF.

This CDR3 reads CASSWPGSETQYF. The CDR3 DNA reads TGCGCCAGCAGCTGGCCCGGTTCAGAGACCCAGTACTTC. The chain couples TRBV5-1 to TRBJ2-5; no firm D call. V dropped 3 bases and J dropped 4 bases, with 10 bases sitting between them. CDR3 length equals 13 residues. CDR1 SGHRS and CDR2 YFSETQ come from the germline V gene.

The CDR3 nucleotides read TGTGCCAGCAGTGAACGGGTATGGTACGAGCAGTACTTC. It codes for CASSERVWYEQYF. This chain links TRBV6-5 with TRBJ2-7; D is unresolved. The CDR3 is 13 residues long. V gave up 5 bases and J gave up 4 bases, with 12 bases separating them. Germline-derived CDR1 and CDR2 are MNHEY and SVGAGI.

Note on this clone: Distinct nucleotide sequences in the sample also encode this CDR3. This sequence joins TRBV28 and TRBJ1-1; tentative D call: TRBD1 (5 bases). The germline V gene encodes CDR1 MDHEN and CDR2 SYDVKM. The V gene lost 5 bases and the J gene lost 3 bases, with 13 bases spanning the gap. The length of the CDR3 is 14 residues. The CDR3 loop reads CASSPLAGDTEAFF. CDR3 bases: TGTGCCAGCAGTCCGCTGGCGGGGGACACTGAAGCTTTCTTT.

This chain links TRBV6-1 with TRBJ1-1; 9 positions match TRBD1. The CDR3 length is 17 residues. Looked up from germline, CDR1 is MNHNS and CDR2 is SASEGT. V lost 1 base to trimming and J lost 0 bases; unmatched junction nucleotides: 6. In nucleotides, the CDR3 is TGTGCCAGCAGTGAAGACAGGGGGCCTTTTTTGAACACTGAAGCTTTCTTT. It is translated as CASSEDRGPFLNTEAFF.

The genes are TRBV10-2 and TRBJ1-5; TRBD1 might be the D (6 bases). Germline values: CDR1 WSHSY, CDR2 SAAADI. The CDR3 totals 15 residues. The V end was cut by 6 bases, the J end by 4 bases, with 16 bases between. The CDR3 reads CASSAGTLGNQPQHF. In DNA form, the CDR3 reads TGCGCCAGCAGCGCCGGGACATTGGGAAATCAGCCCCAGCATTTT.

The chain carries TRBV9 and TRBJ2-7, with D uncertain. CDR1 is SGDLS and CDR2 is YYNGEE in the germline V gene. Trimming removed 0 bases at V and 3 bases at J, with 7 bases between. The CDR3 contains 13 residues. CDR3 protein: CASSVAGHYEQYF. The CDR3 nucleotides are TGTGCCAGCAGCGTAGCTGGTCACTACGAGCAGTACTTC.

CDR3 amino acids: CAAGRRVYGYTF. CDR3 DNA: TGTGCCGCAGGCCGGAGAGTCTATGGCTACACCTTC. The V gene is TRBV28, the J gene TRBJ1-2; no firm D call. Trimming shortened V by 11 bases and J by 4 bases, and 14 bases separated the two germline ends. The CDR3 is made up of 12 amino acids. Germline V gene data show CDR1 as MDHEN and CDR2 as SYDVKM.

Comment on this clone: Other DNA sequences in the same sample also yield this CDR3. CDR3 DNA: TGTGCCAGTAGTATACAGGGGAGCACTGAAGCTTTCTTT. Residues: CASSIQGSTEAFF. The gene calls are TRBV19 and TRBJ1-1, with D tentatively TRBD1 (6 bases). The CDR3 runs 13 residues. The V and J ends lost 2 bases and 4 bases respectively, with 8 bases between them. Germline CDR1 LNHDA, CDR2 SQIVND (reference sequence).

This clone came up a few times. CDR3 in DNA: TGCGCCAGCAGCTTGGACCGAATGATTAATGGCTACACCTTC. Translation gives CASSLDRMINGYTF. The chain couples TRBV5-1 to TRBJ1-2; no reliable D call. Trimming left V 0 bases short and J 6 bases short, with 12 bases between. Germline V gene data show CDR1 as SGHRS and CDR2 as YFSETQ. CDR3 length: 14 residues. The complete variable domain, with remaining parts taken from reference TRBV5-1 and TRBJ1-2, reads KAGVTQTPRYLIKTRGQQVTLSCSPISGHRSVSWYQQTPGQGLQFLFEYFSETQRNKGNFPGRFSGRQFSNSRSEMNVSTLELGDSALYLCASSLDRMINGYTFGSGTRLTVV.

The CDR3 spells CASSFEPGSYEQYF. The DNA for the CDR3 is TGTGCCAGCAGCTTCGAGCCGGGAAGCTACGAGCAGTACTTC. The V call is TRBV7-9, the J call TRBJ2-7; D is perhaps TRBD2 (5 bases). Trimming shortened V by 3 bases and J by 3 bases, and 12 bases separated the two germline ends. The CDR3 spans 14 residues. Germline V gene lookup returns CDR1 SEHNR and CDR2 FQNEAQ (reference sequence).

V usage is TRBV5-3 and J usage is TRBJ1-1, with D hard to call. TRBV5-3 has ORF status, its function being uncertain. The CDR3 contains 15 residues. Trimming shortened V by 0 bases and J by 0 bases, and 9 bases separated the two germline ends. Written as DNA, the CDR3 is TGTGCCAGAAGCTTGGCAGGAGACATGAACACTGAAGCTTTCTTT. It is translated as CARSLAGDMNTEAFF.

This clone was detected once. V and J are TRBV11-3 and TRBJ2-3; tentative D call: TRBD2 (6 bases). Germline V lookup: CDR1 SGHNT, CDR2 YENEEA. Trimming stripped 5 bases from V and 1 base from J, with 19 bases between. The CDR3 has 17 residues. DNA for the CDR3: TGTGCCAGCAGCGCTTCCAGGGAGGTAATGGGCACAGATACGCAGTATTTT. Amino acid sequence: CASSASREVMGTDTQYF.

In DNA, the CDR3 is TGTGCCAGTGGACAGGACTCCGCAGAGACCCAGTACTTC. Amino acid sequence: CASGQDSAETQYF. The gene calls are TRBV6-5 and TRBJ2-5; TRBD1 matches at 7 bases. Trimming at V came to 9 bases and at J to 4 bases, leaving 8 bases not matched to a gene. The germline gives CDR1 MNHEY, CDR2 SVGAGI. The CDR3 has 13 residues.

The genes are TRBV15 and TRBJ2-7; D is undetermined. The CDR3 extends over 16 amino acids. Germline CDR1 reads LNHNV; CDR2 reads YYDKDF (reference sequence). V lost 0 bases and J 2 bases, leaving 14 bases between the germline ends. CDR3 sequence (DNA): TGTGCCACCAGCAGAGATCTTTTGGTCTCCCCCTACGAGCAGTACTTC. This sequence encodes CATSRDLLVSPYEQYF.

The chain combines TRBV10-2 with TRBJ1-2; a possible D gene is TRBD1 (5 bases). Trimming left V 7 bases short and J 8 bases short, with 20 bases between. Germline loops: CDR1 WSHSY, CDR2 SAAADI. The length of the CDR3 is 14 residues. The CDR3 here is CASKSPTVDRGYTF. CDR3 in DNA: TGCGCCAGCAAGTCCCCGACAGTAGATAGGGGCTACACCTTC.

The chain has TRBV19 and TRBJ2-7, with no clear D. The CDR3 has 13 residues. Trimming took 2 bases from V and 3 from J, leaving 8 bases between them. From germline, CDR1 is LNHDA and CDR2 SQIVND (reference sequence). The CDR3 is CASSIYHLYEQYF. CDR3 bases: TGTGCCAGTAGTATATACCACCTCTACGAGCAGTACTTC.

The chain carries TRBV28 and TRBJ2-7, with D tentatively TRBD1 (5 bases). V lost 5 bases, J lost 2 bases, and 13 bases lay in between. The CDR3 totals 14 residues. Germline V lookup: CDR1 MDHEN, CDR2 SYDVKM. CDR3 in DNA: TGTGCCAGCAGTCAATGGACACCTCCCTACGAGCAGTACTTC. It yields the protein CASSQWTPPYEQYF.

The chain is built from TRBV7-2 and TRBJ2-5, with 8 bases fitting TRBD2. V lost 5 bases, J lost 7 bases, and 12 bases stayed unmatched. The CDR3 is 15 residues long. The V gene's germline CDR1 is SGHTA and CDR2 FQGNSA. CDR3 DNA sequence: TGTGCCAGCAGCCCTACGGGGGGGTCGCTGGGGACCCAGTACTTC. It yields the protein CASSPTGGSLGTQYF.

This rearrangement joins TRBV4-1 to TRBJ2-1, with 8 bases that match TRBD2. V shed 8 bases, J shed 10 bases, and the junction held 10 bases outside the gene matches. CDR3 length: 13 residues. CDR1 and CDR2 (germline): MGHRA, YSYEKL. CDR3 loop: CASSLPGGREQFF. For the CDR3, the DNA is TGCGCCAGCTCCCTACCGGGGGGGCGGGAGCAGTTCTTC.